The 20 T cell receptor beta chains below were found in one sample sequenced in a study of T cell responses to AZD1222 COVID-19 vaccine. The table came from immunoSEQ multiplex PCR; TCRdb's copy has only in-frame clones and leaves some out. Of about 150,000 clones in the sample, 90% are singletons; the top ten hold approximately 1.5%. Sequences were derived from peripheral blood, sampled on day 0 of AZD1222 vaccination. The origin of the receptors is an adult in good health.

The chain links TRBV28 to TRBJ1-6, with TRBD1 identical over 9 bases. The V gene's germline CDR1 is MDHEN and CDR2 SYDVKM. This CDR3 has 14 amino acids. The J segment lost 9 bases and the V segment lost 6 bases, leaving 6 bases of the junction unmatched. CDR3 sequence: CASSLGQGGSPLHF. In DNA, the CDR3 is TGTGCCAGCAGCCTGGGACAGGGAGGTTCACCCCTCCACTTT.

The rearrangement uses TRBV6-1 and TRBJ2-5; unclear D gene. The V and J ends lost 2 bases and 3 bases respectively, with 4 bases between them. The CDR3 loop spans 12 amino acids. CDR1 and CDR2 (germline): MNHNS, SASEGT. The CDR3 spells CASSEIKETQYF. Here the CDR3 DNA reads TGTGCCAGCAGTGAAATTAAAGAGACCCAGTACTTC.

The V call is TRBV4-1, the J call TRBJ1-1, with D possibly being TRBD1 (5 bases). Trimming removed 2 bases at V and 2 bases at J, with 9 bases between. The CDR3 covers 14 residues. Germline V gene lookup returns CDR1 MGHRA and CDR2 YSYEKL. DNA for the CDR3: TGCGCCAGCAGCCAACTCGGGACTAACACTGAAGCTTTCTTT. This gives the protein CASSQLGTNTEAFF.

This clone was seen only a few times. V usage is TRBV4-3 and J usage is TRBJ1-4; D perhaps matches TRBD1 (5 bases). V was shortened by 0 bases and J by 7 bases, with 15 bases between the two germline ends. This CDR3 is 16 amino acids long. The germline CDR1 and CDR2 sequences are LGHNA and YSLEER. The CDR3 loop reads CASSQDMGQGTEKLFF. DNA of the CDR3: TGCGCCAGCAGCCAAGATATGGGGCAGGGAACTGAAAAACTGTTTTTT.

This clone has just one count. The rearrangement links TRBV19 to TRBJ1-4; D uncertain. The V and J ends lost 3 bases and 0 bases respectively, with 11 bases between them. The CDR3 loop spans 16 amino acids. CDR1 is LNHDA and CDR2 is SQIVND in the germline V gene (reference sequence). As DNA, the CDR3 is TGTGCCAGTAGTATTCTAGGAGTTGCAACTAATGAAAAACTGTTTTTT. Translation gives CASSILGVATNEKLFF.

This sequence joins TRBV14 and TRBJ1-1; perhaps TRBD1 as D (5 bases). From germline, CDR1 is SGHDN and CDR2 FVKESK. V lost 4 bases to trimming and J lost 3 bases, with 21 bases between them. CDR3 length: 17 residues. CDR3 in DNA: TGTGCCAGCAGCCCCATGGAAGGGGCAGGCTGGGACACTGAAGCTTTCTTT. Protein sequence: CASSPMEGAGWDTEAFF.

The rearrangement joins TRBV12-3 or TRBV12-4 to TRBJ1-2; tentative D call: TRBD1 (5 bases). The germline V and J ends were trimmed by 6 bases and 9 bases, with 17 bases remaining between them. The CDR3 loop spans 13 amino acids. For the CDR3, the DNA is TGTGCCAGCAGGCCCTCGGGGGGGTACAGCTACACCTTC. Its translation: CASRPSGGYSYTF.

Written as DNA, the CDR3 is TGTGCCAGCAGCTTGTCGGCCGGGACAGTAAACGAGCAGTACTTC. Its protein is CASSLSAGTVNEQYF. The chain links TRBV6-5 to TRBJ2-7, with 7 bases lining up with TRBD1. This CDR3 has 15 amino acids. V lost 6 bases and J lost 5; bases outside the gene matches: 13. The germline V gene encodes CDR1 MNHEY and CDR2 SVGAGI.

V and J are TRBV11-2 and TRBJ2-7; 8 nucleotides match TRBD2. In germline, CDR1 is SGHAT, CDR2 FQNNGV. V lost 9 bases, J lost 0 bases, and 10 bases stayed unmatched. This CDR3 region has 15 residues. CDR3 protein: CASGPAGDPSYEQYF. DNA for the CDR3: TGTGCCAGTGGCCCAGCGGGGGACCCCTCCTACGAGCAGTACTTC.

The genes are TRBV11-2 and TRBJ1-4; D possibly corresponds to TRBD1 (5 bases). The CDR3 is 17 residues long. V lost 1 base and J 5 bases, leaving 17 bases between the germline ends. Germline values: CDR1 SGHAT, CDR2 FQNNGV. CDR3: CASSLARGGEINEKLFF. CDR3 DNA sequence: TGTGCCAGCAGCTTAGCCCGGGGGGGAGAGATAAATGAAAAACTGTTTTTT.

The CDR3: CASSLGLTSGGRETQYF. CDR3 DNA: TGTGCCAGCAGCTTAGGCCTAACTAGCGGGGGGAGAGAGACCCAGTACTTC. The chain is built from TRBV7-3 and TRBJ2-5; 12 nucleotides agree with TRBD2. The junction had 8 bases not matched to a gene; V was cut back by 2 bases and J by 4 bases. The length of the CDR3 is 17 residues. CDR1 and CDR2 (germline): SGHTA, FQGTGA. Looking up the rest from reference TRBV7-3 and TRBJ2-5 gives the full variable domain: GAGVSQTPSNKVTEKGKYVELRCDPISGHTALYWYRQSLGQGPEFLIYFQGTGAADDSGLPNDRFFAVRPEGSVSTLKIQRTERGDSAVYLCASSLGLTSGGRETQYFGPGTRLLVL.

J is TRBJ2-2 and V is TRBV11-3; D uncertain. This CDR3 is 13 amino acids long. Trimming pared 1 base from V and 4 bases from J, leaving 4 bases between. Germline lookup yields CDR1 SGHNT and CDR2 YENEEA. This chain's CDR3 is CASSLGRTGELFF. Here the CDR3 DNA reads TGTGCCAGCAGCTTAGGCCGCACCGGGGAGCTGTTTTTT.

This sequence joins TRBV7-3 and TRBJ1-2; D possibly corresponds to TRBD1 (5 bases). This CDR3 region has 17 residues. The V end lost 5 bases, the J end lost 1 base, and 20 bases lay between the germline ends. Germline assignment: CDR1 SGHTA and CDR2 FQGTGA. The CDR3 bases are TGTGCCAGCAGCCAACCCATCAGACCCACAGGTAACTATGGCTACACCTTC. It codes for CASSQPIRPTGNYGYTF.

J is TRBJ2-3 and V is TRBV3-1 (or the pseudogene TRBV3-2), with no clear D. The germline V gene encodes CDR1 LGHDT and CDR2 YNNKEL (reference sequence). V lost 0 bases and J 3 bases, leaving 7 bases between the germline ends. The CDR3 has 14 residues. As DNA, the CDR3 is TGTGCCAGCAGCCAAGATTACGCAACAGATACGCAGTATTTT. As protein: CASSQDYATDTQYF.

The CDR3 nucleotides read TGTGCCAGCAGTTTTGCACCAGCTATGCAGTATTTT. Translated: CASSFAPAMQYF. This chain uses TRBV28 with TRBJ2-3; D gene unclear. The CDR3 has 12 amino acids. Trimming removed 3 bases at V and 11 bases at J, with 12 bases between. The germline V gene encodes CDR1 MDHEN and CDR2 SYDVKM.

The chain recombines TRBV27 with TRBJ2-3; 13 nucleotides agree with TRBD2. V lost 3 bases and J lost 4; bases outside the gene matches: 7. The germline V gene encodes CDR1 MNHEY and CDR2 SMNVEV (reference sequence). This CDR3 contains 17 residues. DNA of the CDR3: TGTGCCAGCAGTTTCACTAGCGGGGGGGATATGGCAGATACGCAGTATTTT. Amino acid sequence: CASSFTSGGDMADTQYF.

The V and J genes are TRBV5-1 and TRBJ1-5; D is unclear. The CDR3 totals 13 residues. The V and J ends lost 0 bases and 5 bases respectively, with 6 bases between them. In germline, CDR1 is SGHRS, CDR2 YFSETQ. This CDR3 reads CASSLGSDQPQHF. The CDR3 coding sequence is TGCGCCAGCAGCTTGGGTTCTGATCAGCCCCAGCATTTT.

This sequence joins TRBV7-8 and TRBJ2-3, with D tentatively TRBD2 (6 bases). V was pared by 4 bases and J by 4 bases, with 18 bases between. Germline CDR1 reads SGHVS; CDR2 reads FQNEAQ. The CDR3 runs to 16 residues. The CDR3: CASSSEGRRVADTQYF. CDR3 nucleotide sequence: TGTGCCAGCAGCTCGGAGGGCCGTCGAGTGGCAGATACGCAGTATTTT.

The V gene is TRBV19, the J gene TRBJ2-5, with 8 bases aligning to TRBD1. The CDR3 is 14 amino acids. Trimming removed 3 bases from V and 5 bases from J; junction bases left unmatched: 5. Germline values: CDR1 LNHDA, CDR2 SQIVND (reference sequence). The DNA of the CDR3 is TGTGCCAGTAGTATCCAGGGGGCAAGTGAGACCCAGTACTTC. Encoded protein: CASSIQGASETQYF. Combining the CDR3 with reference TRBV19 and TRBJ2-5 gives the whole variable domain DGGITQSPKYLFRKEGQNVTLSCEQNLNHDAMYWYRQDPGQGLRLIYYSQIVNDFQKGDIAEGYSVSREKKESFPLTVTSAQKNPTAFYLCASSIQGASETQYFGPGTRLLVL.

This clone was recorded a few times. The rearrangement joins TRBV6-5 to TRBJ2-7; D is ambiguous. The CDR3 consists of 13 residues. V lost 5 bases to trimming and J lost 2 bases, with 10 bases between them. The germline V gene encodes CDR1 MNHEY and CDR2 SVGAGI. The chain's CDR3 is CASSQPGPYEQYF. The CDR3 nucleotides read TGTGCCAGCAGTCAACCCGGACCCTACGAGCAGTACTTC.